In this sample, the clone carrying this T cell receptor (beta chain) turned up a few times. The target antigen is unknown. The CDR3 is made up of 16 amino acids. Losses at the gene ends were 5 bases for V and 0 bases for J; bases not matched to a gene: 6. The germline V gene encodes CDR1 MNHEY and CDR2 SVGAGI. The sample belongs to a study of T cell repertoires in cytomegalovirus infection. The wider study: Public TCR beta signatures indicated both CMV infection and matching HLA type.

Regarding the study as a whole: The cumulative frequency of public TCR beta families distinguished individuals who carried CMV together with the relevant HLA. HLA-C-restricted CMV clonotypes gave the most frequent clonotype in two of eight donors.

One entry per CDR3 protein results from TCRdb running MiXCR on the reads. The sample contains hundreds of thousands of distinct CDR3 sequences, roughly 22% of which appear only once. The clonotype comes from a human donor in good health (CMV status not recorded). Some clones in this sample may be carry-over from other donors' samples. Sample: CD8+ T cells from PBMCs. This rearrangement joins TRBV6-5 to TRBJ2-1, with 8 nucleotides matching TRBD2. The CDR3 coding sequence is TGTGCCAGCAGTCCGTTAGCGGGGAGCTCCTACAATGAGCAGTTCTTC. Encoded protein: CASSPLAGSSYNEQFF.